The T cell receptor beta chain under discussion was sequenced for a study of TIL therapy for anti-PD-1-resistant metastatic lung cancer. For the study at large: Median tumor PD-L1 proportion score was approximately 6.3%.

Indicated time point: pre-treatment sample, taken before nivolumab and TIL therapy. The germline V gene encodes CDR1 MNHEY and CDR2 SMNVEV (reference sequence). CDR3 size: 13 residues. V lost 3 bases to trimming and J lost 8 bases, with 8 bases between them. The libraries were made with immunoSEQ v3. Some clones are missing from TCRdb's copy, which holds only in-frame ones; the method was immunoSEQ multiplex PCR. The sample holds about 46,000 clones, approximately 86% seen once. The chain joins TRBV27 to TRBJ1-6; no clear D gene. This receptor was taken from a person aged 25 to 85 with non-small cell lung cancer. The input for sequencing was blood, taken at baseline. DNA of the CDR3: TGTGCCAGCAGTTTGACGGACTATTCACCCCTCCACTTT. Amino acids: CASSLTDYSPLHF.